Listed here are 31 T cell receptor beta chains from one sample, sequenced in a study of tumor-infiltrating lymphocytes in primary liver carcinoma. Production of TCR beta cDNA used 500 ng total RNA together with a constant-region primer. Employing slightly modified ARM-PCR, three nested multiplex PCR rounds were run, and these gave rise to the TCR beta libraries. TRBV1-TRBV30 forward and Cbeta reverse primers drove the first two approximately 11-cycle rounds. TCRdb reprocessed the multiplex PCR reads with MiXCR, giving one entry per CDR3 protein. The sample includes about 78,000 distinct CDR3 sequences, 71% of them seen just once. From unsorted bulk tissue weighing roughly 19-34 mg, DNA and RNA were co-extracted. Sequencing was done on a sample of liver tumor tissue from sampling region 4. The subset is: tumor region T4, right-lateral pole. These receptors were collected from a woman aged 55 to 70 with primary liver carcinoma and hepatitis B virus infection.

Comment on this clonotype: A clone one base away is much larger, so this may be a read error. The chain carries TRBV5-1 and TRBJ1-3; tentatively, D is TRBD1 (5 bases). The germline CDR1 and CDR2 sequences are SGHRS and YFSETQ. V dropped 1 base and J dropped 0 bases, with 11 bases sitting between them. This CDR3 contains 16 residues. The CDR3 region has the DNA TGCGCCAGCAGCTTGATGGGGGAAATCTCTGGAAACACCATATATTTT. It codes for CASSLMGEISGNTIYF.

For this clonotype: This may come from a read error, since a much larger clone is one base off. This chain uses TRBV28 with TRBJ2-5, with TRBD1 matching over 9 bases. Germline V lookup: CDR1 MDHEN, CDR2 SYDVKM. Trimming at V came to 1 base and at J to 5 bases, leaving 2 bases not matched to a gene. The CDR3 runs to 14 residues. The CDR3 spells CASSLYRGPETQYF. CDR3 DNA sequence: TGTGCCAGCAGTTTATACAGGGGGCCGGAGACCCAGTACTTC.

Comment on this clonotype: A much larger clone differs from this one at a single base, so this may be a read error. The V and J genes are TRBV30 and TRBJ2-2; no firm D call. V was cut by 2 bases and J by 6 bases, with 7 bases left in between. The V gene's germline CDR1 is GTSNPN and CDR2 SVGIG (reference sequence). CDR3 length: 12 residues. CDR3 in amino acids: CAWSRAPGELFF. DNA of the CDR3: TGTGCCTGGAGTAGGGCTCCCGGGGAGCTGTTTTTT.

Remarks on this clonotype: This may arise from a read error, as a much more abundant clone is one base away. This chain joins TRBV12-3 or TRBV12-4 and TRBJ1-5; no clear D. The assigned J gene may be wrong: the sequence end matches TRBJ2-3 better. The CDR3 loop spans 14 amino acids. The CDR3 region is CASSFRDENQPQYF. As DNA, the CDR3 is TGTGCCAGCAGTTTTCGAGACGAAAATCAGCCCCAGTATTTT.

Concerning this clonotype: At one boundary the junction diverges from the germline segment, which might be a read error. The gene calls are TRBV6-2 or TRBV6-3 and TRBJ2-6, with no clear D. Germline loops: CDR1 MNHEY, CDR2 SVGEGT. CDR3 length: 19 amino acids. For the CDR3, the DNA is TGTGCCAGCAGTTACTCTCCGGCGCAGGAAGGTTTTGGGGTCAACGTCCTGACTTTC. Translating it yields CASSYSPAQEGFGVNVLTF.

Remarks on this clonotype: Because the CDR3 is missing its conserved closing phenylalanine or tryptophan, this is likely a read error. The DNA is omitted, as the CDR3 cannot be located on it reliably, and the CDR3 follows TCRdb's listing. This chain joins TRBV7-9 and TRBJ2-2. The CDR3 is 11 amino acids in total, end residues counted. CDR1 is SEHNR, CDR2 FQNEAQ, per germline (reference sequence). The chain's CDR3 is CASSSTGELSS.

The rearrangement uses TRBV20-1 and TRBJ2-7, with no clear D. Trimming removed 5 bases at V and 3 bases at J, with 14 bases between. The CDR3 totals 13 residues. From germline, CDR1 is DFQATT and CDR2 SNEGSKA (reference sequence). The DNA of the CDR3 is TGCAGTGCTGACGGGCAGACTGGCTACGAGCAGTACTTC. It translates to CSADGQTGYEQYF.

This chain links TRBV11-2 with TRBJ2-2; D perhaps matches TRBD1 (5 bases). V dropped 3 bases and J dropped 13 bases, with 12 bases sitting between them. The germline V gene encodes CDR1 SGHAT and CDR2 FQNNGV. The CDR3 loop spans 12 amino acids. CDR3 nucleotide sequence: TGTGCCAGCAGCTTCTGGGGCAGTGGGCTGTTTTTT. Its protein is CASSFWGSGLFF.

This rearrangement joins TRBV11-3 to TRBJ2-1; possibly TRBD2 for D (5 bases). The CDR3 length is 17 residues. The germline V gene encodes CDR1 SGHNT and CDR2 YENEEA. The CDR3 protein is CVNSLGFGGLSYNEQFF. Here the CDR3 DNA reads TGTGTCAACAGCCTAGGGTTCGGCGGGCTTTCCTACAATGAGCAGTTCTTC. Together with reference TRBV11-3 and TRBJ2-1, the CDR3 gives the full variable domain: EAGVVQSPRYKIIEKKQPVAFWCNPISGHNTLYWYLQNLGQGPELLIRYENEEAVDDSQLPKDRFSAERLKGVDSTLKIQPAELGDSAVYLCVNSLGFGGLSYNEQFFGPGTRLTVL.

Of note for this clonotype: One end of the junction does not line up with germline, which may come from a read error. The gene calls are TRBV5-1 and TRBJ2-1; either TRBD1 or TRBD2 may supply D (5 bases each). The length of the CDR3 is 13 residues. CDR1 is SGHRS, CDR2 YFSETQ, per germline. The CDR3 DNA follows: TGCGCCAGCAGCCGGGGCATCTACTATGAGCAGTTCTTC. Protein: CASSRGIYYEQFF.

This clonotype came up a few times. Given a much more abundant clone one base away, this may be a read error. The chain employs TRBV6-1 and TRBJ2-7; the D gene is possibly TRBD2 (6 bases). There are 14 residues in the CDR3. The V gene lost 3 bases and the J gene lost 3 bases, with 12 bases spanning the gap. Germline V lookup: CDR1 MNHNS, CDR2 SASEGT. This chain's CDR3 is CASSDCGGSYEQYF. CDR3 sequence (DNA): TGTGCCAGCAGTGACTGTGGAGGGAGCTACGAGCAGTACTTC.

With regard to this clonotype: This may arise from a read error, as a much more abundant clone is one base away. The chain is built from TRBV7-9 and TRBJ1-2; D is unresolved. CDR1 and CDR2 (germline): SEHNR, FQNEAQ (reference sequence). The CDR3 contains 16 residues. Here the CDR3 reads CASSLGGRSLLYVYTF. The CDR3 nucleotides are TGTGCCAGCAGCTTAGGAGGGAGGAGTCTACTCTATGTCTACACCTTC.

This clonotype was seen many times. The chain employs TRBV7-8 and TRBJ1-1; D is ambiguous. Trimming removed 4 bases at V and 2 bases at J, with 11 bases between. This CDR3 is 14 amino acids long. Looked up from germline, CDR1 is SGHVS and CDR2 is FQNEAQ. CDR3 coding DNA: TGTGCCAGCAGCTCTCAGACCCGCAACACTGAAGCTTTCTTT. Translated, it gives CASSSQTRNTEAFF. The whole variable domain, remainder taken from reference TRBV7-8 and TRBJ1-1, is GAGVSQSPRYKVAKRGQDVALRCDPISGHVSLFWYQQALGQGPEFLTYFQNEAQLDKSGLPSDRFFAERPEGSVSTLKIQRTQQEDSAVYLCASSSQTRNTEAFFGQGTRLTVV.

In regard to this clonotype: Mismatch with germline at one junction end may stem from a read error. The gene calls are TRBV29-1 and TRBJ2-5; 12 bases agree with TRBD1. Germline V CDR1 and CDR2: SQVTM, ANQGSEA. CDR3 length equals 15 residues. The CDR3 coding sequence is TGCAGCGTGGAAGGAGGGACAGGGGGCCAAGGGACCCAGTACTTC. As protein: CSVEGGTGGQGTQYF.

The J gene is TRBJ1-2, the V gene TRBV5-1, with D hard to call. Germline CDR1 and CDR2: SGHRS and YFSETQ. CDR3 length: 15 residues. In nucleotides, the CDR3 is TGCACCGGCAGCCACAGCCCGGGAGCTAACTATGGCTACACCTTC. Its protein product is CTGSHSPGANYGYTF.

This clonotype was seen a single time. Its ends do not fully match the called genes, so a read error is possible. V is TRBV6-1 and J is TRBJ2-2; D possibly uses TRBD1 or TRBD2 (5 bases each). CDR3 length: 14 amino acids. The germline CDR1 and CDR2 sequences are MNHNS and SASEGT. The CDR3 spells CASSGTADTGELFF. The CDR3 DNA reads TGTGCCAGCAGTGGAACAGCGGACACCGGGGAGTTGTTTTTT.

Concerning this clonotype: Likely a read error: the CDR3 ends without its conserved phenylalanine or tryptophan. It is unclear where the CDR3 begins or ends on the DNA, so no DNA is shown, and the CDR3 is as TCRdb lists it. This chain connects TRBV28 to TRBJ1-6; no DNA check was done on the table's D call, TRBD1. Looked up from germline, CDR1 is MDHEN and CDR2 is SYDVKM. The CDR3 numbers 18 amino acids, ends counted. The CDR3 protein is CASSSSRDSRSYNSPFHY.

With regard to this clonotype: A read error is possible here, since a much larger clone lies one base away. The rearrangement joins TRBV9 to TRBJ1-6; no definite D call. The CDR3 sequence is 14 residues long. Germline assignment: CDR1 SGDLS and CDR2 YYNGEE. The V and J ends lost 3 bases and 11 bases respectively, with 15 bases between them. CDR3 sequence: CASSAGEGNTPLHF. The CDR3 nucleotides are TGTGCCAGCAGCGCTGGCGAAGGGAATACACCCCTCCACTTT. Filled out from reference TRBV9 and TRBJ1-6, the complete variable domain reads DSGVTQTPKHLITATGQRVTLRCSPRSGDLSVYWYQQSLDQGLQFLIQYYNGEERAKGNILERFSAQQFPDLHSELNLSSLELGDSALYFCASSAGEGNTPLHFGNGTRLTVT.

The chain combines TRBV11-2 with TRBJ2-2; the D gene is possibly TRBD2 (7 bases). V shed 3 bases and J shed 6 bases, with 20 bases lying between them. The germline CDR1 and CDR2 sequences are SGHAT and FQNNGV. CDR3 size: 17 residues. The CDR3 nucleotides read TGTGCCAGCAGCTTTTGGTCGTGGGGGGGCGGGGCCGGGGAGCTGTTTTTT. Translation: CASSFWSWGGGAGELFF.

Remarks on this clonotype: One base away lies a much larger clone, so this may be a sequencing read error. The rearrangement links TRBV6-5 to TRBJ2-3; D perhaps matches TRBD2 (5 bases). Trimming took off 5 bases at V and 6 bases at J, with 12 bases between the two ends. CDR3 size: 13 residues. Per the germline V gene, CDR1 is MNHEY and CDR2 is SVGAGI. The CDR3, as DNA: TGTGCCAGCAGTGAGACTATTGGGGATACGCAGTATTTT. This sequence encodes CASSETIGDTQYF.

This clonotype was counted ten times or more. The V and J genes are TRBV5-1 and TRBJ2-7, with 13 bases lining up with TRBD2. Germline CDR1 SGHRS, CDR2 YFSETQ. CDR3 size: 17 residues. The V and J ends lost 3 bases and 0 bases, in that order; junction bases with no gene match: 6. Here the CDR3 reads CASSSRTSGGVSYEQYF. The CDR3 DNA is TGCGCCAGCAGCTCGAGGACTAGCGGGGGAGTCTCCTACGAGCAGTACTTC.

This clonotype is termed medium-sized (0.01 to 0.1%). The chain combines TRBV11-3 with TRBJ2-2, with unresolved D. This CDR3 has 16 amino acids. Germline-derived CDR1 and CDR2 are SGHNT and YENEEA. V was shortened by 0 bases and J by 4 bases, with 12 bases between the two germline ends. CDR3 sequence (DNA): TGTGCCAGCAGCTTAGATCGGTTGGTAGCCACCGGGGAGCTGTTTTTT. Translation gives CASSLDRLVATGELFF.

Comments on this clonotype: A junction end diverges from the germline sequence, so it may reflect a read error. CDR3 protein: CTSSFRLAGDAGELLF. The CDR3 region has the DNA TGTACCAGCAGCTTCCGACTAGCGGGAGATGCGGGGGAGCTGCTCTTT. The rearrangement joins TRBV11-2 to TRBJ2-2; 12 bases are shared with TRBD2. Germline V gene lookup returns CDR1 SGHAT and CDR2 FQNNGV. The CDR3 spans 16 residues.

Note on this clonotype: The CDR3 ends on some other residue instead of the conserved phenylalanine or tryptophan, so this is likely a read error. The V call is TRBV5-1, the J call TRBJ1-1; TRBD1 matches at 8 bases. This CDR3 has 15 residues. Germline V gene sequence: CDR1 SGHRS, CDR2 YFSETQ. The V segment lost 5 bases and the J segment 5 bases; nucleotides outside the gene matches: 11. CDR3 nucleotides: TGCGCCAGCAGTTCTGACAGGGGAGTGGGGACTGAAGCTTTCCTT. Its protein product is CASSSDRGVGTEAFL.

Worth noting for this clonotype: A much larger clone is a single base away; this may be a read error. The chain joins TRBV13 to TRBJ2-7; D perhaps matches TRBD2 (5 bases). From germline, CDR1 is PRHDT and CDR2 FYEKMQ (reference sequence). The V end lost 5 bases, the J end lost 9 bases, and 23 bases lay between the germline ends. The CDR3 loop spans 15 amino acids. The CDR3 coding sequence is TGTGCCAGCAGCGCTTGGGTCAGGCGGGTCTGGGGGCAGTACTTC. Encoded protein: CASSAWVRRVWGQYF.

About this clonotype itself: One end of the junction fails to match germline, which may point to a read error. The CDR3 loop reads CASSQTSGVYDEHFF. Here the CDR3 DNA reads TGTGCCAGCAGCCAGACTAGCGGAGTCTACGATGAGCACTTCTTC. This chain uses TRBV11-3 with TRBJ2-1; 9 nucleotides align to TRBD2. Germline V gene data show CDR1 as SGHNT and CDR2 as YENEEA. The CDR3 covers 15 residues.

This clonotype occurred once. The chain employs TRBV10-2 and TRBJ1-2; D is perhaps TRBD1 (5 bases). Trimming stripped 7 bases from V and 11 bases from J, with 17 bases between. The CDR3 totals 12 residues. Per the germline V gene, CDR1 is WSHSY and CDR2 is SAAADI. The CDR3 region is CASNPDRDGYTF. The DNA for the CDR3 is TGCGCCAGCAATCCGGACCGGGACGGTTACACCTTC.

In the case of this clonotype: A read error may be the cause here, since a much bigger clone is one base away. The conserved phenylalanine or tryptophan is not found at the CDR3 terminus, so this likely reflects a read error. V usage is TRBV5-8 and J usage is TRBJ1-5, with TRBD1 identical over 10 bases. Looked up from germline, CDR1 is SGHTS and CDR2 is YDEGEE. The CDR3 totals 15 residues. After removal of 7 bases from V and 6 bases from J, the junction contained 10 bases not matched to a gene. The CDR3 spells CASQVLTGGGQPQHL. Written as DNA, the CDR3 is TGTGCCAGCCAAGTCCTGACAGGGGGCGGTCAGCCCCAGCATTTG.

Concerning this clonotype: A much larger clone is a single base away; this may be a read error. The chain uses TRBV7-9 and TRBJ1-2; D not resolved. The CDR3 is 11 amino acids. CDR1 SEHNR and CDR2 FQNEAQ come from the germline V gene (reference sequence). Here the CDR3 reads CPSSLGDGYTF. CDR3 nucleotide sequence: TGTCCCAGCAGCTTAGGCGATGGCTACACCTTC.

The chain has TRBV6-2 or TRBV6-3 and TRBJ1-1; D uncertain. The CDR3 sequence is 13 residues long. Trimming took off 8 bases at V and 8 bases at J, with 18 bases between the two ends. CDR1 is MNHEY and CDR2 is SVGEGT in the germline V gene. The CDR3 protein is CASGLNGLTEAFF. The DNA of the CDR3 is TGTGCCAGCGGCCTCAATGGGCTGACCGAAGCTTTCTTT.

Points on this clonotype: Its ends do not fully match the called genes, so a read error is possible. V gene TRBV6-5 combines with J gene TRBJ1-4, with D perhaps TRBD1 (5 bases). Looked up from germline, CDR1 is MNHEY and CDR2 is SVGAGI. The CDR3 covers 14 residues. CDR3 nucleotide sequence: TGCGACAGCAGACCGACAGCAACTAATGAAAAACTGTTTTTT. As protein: CDSRPTATNEKLFF.